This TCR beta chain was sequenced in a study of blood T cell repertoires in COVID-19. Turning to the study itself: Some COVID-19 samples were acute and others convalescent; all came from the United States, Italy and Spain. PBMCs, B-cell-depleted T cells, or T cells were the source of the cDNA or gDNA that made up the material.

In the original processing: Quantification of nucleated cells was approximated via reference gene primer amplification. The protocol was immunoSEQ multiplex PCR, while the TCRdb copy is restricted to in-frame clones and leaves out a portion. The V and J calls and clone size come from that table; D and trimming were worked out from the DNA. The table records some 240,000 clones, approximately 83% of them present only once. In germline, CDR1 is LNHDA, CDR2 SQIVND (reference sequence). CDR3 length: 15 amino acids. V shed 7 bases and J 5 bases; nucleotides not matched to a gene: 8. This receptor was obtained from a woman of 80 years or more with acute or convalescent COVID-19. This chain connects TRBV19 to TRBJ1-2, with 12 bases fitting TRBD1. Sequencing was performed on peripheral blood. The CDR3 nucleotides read TGTGCCAGTATCCCCGGGACAGGGGGCAGGTATGGCTACACCTTC. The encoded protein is CASIPGTGGRYGYTF. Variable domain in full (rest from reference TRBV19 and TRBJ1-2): DGGITQSPKYLFRKEGQNVTLSCEQNLNHDAMYWYRQDPGQGLRLIYYSQIVNDFQKGDIAEGYSVSREKKESFPLTVTSAQKNPTAFYLCASIPGTGGRYGYTFGSGTRLTVV.